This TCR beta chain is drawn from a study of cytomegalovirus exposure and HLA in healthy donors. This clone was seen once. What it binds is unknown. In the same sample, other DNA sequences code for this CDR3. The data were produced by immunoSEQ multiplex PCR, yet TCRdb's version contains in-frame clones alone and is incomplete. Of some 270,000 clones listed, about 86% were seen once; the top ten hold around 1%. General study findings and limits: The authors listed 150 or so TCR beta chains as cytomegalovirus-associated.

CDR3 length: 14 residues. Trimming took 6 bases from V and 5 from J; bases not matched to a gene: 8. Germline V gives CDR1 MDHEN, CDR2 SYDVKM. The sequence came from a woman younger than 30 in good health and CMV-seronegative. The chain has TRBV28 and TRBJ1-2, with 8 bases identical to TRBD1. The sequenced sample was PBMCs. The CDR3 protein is CASSLPGQGYGYTF. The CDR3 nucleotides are TGTGCCAGCAGCTTACCCGGACAGGGTTATGGCTACACCTTC.